This TCR beta chain stems from a study of identical twins. MiXCR, applied by TCRdb to the 5' RACE reads, yields one record per CDR3 protein. The sample has roughly 570,000 distinct CDR3 sequences, roughly 9.9% seen once. The sample was also reused in another study, on yellow fever vaccine responses in identical twins.

The sequence came from a woman aged 18-30 years in good health. The material sequenced was PBMCs.

The CDR3 DNA sequence: TGTGCCAGCCTGGGACTAGACTCCAATGAGCAGTTCTTC. Translating gives CASLGLDSNEQFF. This chain connects TRBV7-2 to TRBJ2-1; TRBD2 matches at 8 bases. Germline CDR1 reads SGHTA; CDR2 reads FQGNSA. The CDR3 runs to 13 residues. V was pared by 8 bases and J by 6 bases, with 6 bases of the junction left unmatched. The full variable domain, its missing parts supplied by reference TRBV7-2 and TRBJ2-1, is GAGVSQSPSNKVTEKGKDVELRCDPISGHTALYWYRQSLGQGLEFLIYFQGNSAPDKSGLPSDRFSAERTGGSVSTLTIQRTQQEDSAVYLCASLGLDSNEQFFGPGTRLTVL.